Below are 18 T cell receptor beta chains sequenced from a single sample in a study of cytomegalovirus exposure and HLA in healthy donors. Amplification used 60 Vbeta primers and 13 Jbeta primers. Sequenced by immunoSEQ multiplex PCR; TCRdb stores in-frame clones only, minus some. Among around 150,000 clones listed, about 68% were seen once. The sequencing sample was made of PBMCs. These TCRs come from a man aged 18 to 35 in good health and CMV-seronegative.

This rearrangement joins TRBV10-2 to TRBJ2-7; 10 bases align to TRBD2. Germline V CDR1 and CDR2: WSHSY, SAAADI. The CDR3 covers 18 residues. Trimming took 4 bases from V and 6 from J; bases not matched to a gene: 18. The CDR3 DNA is TGCGCCAGCAGTGCGGGACTAGCGTTGTGTTTCCTAGGGTGCGAGCAGTACTTC. Encoded protein: CASSAGLALCFLGCEQYF.

On this clone: The sample contains more than one DNA sequence encoding this CDR3. The chain links TRBV5-1 to TRBJ2-7; tentative D call: TRBD1 (5 bases). There are 14 residues in the CDR3. Germline CDR1 reads SGHRS; CDR2 reads YFSETQ. V was cut by 1 base and J by 0 bases, with 8 bases left in between. CDR3 DNA sequence: TGCGCCAGCAGCTTGACAGGCATCTCCTACGAGCAGTACTTC. Protein product: CASSLTGISYEQYF.

This clone was picked up a small number of times. CDR3 sequence (DNA): TGTGCCAGCAGTGAAGCAGGGGAATCACCCCTCCACTTT. Protein sequence: CASSEAGESPLHF. The chain recombines TRBV25-1 with TRBJ1-6, with D possibly TRBD1 on 6 matching bases. The CDR3 loop spans 13 amino acids. CDR1 is MGHDK and CDR2 is SYGVNS in the germline V gene. Between the trimmed V and J ends, which lost 2 bases and 10 bases, there was a span of 9 bases. The full variable domain, rest sourced from reference TRBV25-1 and TRBJ1-6, is EADIYQTPRYLVIGTGKKITLECSQTMGHDKMYWYQQDPGMELHLIHYSYGVNSTEKGDLSSESTVSRIRTEHFPLTLESARPSHTSQYLCASSEAGESPLHFGNGTRLTVT.

The chain is built from TRBV6-5 and TRBJ2-5; D perhaps matches TRBD2 (7 bases). The CDR3 is 16 amino acids. Germline V CDR1 and CDR2: MNHEY, SVGAGI. V was clipped by 2 bases and J by 5 bases, with 18 bases between them. The CDR3 DNA sequence: TGTGCCAGCAGTTACGCAGGGGCGACTAGCACGGAGACCCAGTACTTC. Protein: CASSYAGATSTETQYF.

This chain joins TRBV7-9 and TRBJ1-5; 7 nucleotides agree with TRBD1. The trim removed 2 bases at V and 4 bases at J, leaving 2 bases unmatched. The length of the CDR3 is 14 residues. CDR1 and CDR2 (germline): SEHNR, FQNEAQ (reference sequence). In DNA form, the CDR3 reads TGTGCCAGCAGCTTAAAGGGGGCAAATCAGCCCCAGCATTTT. Translating gives CASSLKGANQPQHF. Full variable domain (rest looked up from reference TRBV7-9 and TRBJ1-5): DTGVSQNPRHKITKRGQNVTFRCDPISEHNRLYWYRQTLGQGPEFLTYFQNEAQLEKSRLLSDRFSAERPKGSFSTLEIQRTEQGDSAMYLCASSLKGANQPQHFGDGTRLSIL.

This rearrangement joins TRBV7-2 to TRBJ2-1; D is ambiguous. V gave up 2 bases and J gave up 4 bases, with 12 bases separating them. The CDR3 consists of 15 residues. Germline CDR1 SGHTA, CDR2 FQGNSA. This CDR3 is CASSLTVLLYNEQFF. The CDR3 DNA sequence: TGTGCCAGCAGCTTAACTGTTCTCCTGTACAATGAGCAGTTCTTC.

This clone was counted a few times. The chain employs TRBV9 and TRBJ2-1, with 7 bases lining up with TRBD1. J gave up 14 bases and V 2 bases, and 7 bases lay outside the gene matches. The CDR3 runs to 12 residues. The V gene's germline CDR1 is SGDLS and CDR2 YYNGEE. As DNA, the CDR3 is TGTGCCAGCAGCGTGACGACAGGGAAGAAGTTCTTC. Translation: CASSVTTGKKFF.

This clone was found a few times. The DNA of the CDR3 is TGTGCCAGCAGTCCACCCTGGGCTAGCGGGAACCAAGAGACCCAGTACTTC. Its protein is CASSPPWASGNQETQYF. The chain carries TRBV28 and TRBJ2-5; 9 bases are shared with TRBD2. Germline CDR1 is MDHEN and CDR2 is SYDVKM. CDR3 size: 17 residues. V shed 5 bases and J 0 bases; nucleotides not matched to a gene: 10.

The rearrangement joins TRBV19 to TRBJ2-7; no clear D. The length of the CDR3 is 16 residues. Germline V gene sequence: CDR1 LNHDA, CDR2 SQIVND (reference sequence). Trimming stripped 6 bases from V and 2 bases from J, with 20 bases between. The DNA of the CDR3 is TGTGCCAGTAGGGGCTATGGGCAGCAAATAACCTACGAGCAGTACTTC. This codes for CASRGYGQQITYEQYF.

About this clone itself: Other nucleotide sequences in the sample specify the same CDR3. V gene TRBV5-1 combines with J gene TRBJ2-1; TRBD2 matches at 7 bases. Looked up from germline, CDR1 is SGHRS and CDR2 is YFSETQ. The V and J ends lost 4 bases and 1 base, in that order; junction bases with no gene match: 5. The CDR3 contains 15 residues. This CDR3 is CASSPGTTSYNEQFF. CDR3 nucleotide sequence: TGCGCCAGCAGCCCCGGGACTACTTCCTACAATGAGCAGTTCTTC.

The chain carries TRBV7-6 and TRBJ1-3; 7 bases fit TRBD1. The germline V gene has CDR1 SGHVS and CDR2 FNYEAQ. The ends lost 5 bases at V and 4 bases at J; junction bases unmatched: 2. CDR3 length: 13 residues. The DNA for the CDR3 is TGTGCCAGCAGCCAGGGACAGGGAAACACCATATATTTT. This codes for CASSQGQGNTIYF.

This sequence joins TRBV5-1 and TRBJ2-3; TRBD1 is a possible D gene (5 bases). This CDR3 is built from 13 residues. Trimming pared 3 bases from V and 2 bases from J, leaving 7 bases between. The germline V gene encodes CDR1 SGHRS and CDR2 YFSETQ. CDR3 loop: CASSSRDTDTQYF. The CDR3 DNA is TGCGCCAGCAGCTCCAGGGACACAGATACGCAGTATTTT. Based on the CDR3 plus reference TRBV5-1 and TRBJ2-3, the full variable domain is KAGVTQTPRYLIKTRGQQVTLSCSPISGHRSVSWYQQTPGQGLQFLFEYFSETQRNKGNFPGRFSGRQFSNSRSEMNVSTLELGDSALYLCASSSRDTDTQYFGPGTRLTVL.

The V and J genes are TRBV30 and TRBJ2-2, with a possible D match to TRBD2 (6 bases). The ends were cut back, 1 base at V and 0 bases at J, with 9 bases in the middle. This CDR3 contains 15 residues. In germline, CDR1 is GTSNPN, CDR2 SVGIG (reference sequence). The DNA of the CDR3 is TGTGCCTGGAGTGGGAGGGGCCCGAACACCGGGGAGCTGTTTTTT. Amino acids: CAWSGRGPNTGELFF.

The chain employs TRBV7-9 and TRBJ2-5, with D possibly matching TRBD2 (5 bases). The V gene lost 5 bases and the J gene lost 2 bases, with 18 bases spanning the gap. Germline V CDR1 and CDR2: SEHNR, FQNEAQ (reference sequence). This CDR3 contains 16 residues. CDR3 loop: CASSNPAAPGQETQYF. The CDR3 DNA follows: TGTGCCAGCAGCAATCCAGCGGCTCCGGGGCAAGAGACCCAGTACTTC.

This clone was observed a single time. J is TRBJ2-7 and V is TRBV5-5, with D maybe TRBD1 (5 bases). The V end was cut by 2 bases, the J end by 5 bases, with 11 bases between. This CDR3 is 13 amino acids long. CDR1 and CDR2 from the germline V gene are SGHKS and YYEKEE (reference sequence). CDR3 sequence: CASSFFRAHEQYF. Written as DNA, the CDR3 is TGTGCCAGCAGCTTTTTCAGGGCCCACGAGCAGTACTTC.

In this sample, this clone turned up once. The chain uses TRBV2 and TRBJ2-2; D perhaps matches TRBD2 (6 bases). Per germline, CDR1 SNHLY and CDR2 FYNNEI. The CDR3 runs 14 residues. The V end lost 5 bases, the J end lost 9 bases, and 16 bases lay between the germline ends. CDR3 sequence: CASSMGLPGRELFF. The CDR3 bases are TGTGCCAGCAGTATGGGACTCCCCGGCAGGGAGCTGTTTTTT.

With respect to this clone: The junction does not match germline at one end; this may be a read error. The genes are TRBV27 and TRBJ2-3, with 8 bases fitting TRBD1. CDR3 length: 12 amino acids. CDR1 is MNHEY and CDR2 is SMNVEV in the germline V gene (reference sequence). The CDR3 DNA follows: TGCATTGCAGGGGGCCCCACAGATACGCAGTATTTT. Translating it yields CIAGGPTDTQYF.

This clone was seen a few times. V usage is TRBV10-3 and J usage is TRBJ2-2, with 9 bases matching TRBD2. CDR3 size: 16 residues. Germline V gives CDR1 ENHRY, CDR2 SYGVKD. J gave up 4 bases and V 6 bases, and 9 bases lay outside the gene matches. The CDR3 region has the DNA TGTGCCATCAGGGGGGAGCTAGCGGGAAGCACCGGGGAGCTGTTTTTT. It translates to CAIRGELAGSTGELFF.